The rows below give T cell receptor beta chains drawn from one sample of a study of T cell repertoires in cytomegalovirus infection. TCRdb passed the reads through MiXCR, listing each CDR3 protein once. The data show some 900,000 distinct CDR3 sequences, less than 35% seen once. These receptors have no identified antigens. Specimen: cultured CD8+ T cells from PBMCs, collected from culture after CMV antigen stimulation. These receptors all come from a human donor in good health (CMV status not recorded). Some clones in this sample may be carry-over from other donors' samples. Both conserved end residues are part of each CDR3. D genes are given only for firm matches. Clone size is given for some rows only: seen once, a few or many times, or a class if the clone is expanded.

j_gene,abundance,v_gene,d_gene,CDR3nt,CDR3aa
TRBJ2-1,few,TRBV5-4,.,TGTGCCAGCAGCTTGAGCTGGCACGAACGCGGAGCCTACAATGAGCAGTTCTTC,CASSLSWHERGAYNEQFF
TRBJ2-2,.,TRBV6-1,.,TGTGCCAGCAGTCACCTAGCATTTGGCACCGGGGAGCTGTTTTTT,CASSHLAFGTGELFF
TRBJ1-1,many,TRBV6-1,.,TGTGCCAGCAGGTGGATGAGGGGAACTGAAGCTTTCTTT,CASRWMRGTEAFF
TRBJ2-5,few,TRBV25-1,TRBD1,TGTGCCAGCAGTGAAGGGGGGACAGGGAAAGAGACCCAGTACTTC,CASSEGGTGKETQYF
TRBJ1-1,.,TRBV19,.,TGTGCCAGTAGTATAGGTGGGGCTGAAGCTTTCTTT,CASSIGGAEAFF
TRBJ2-1,.,TRBV13,.,TGTGCCAGCAGCTCGGGGGCAGGCCGCGGCAATGAGCAGTTCTTC,CASSSGAGRGNEQFF
TRBJ2-3,.,TRBV7-9,.,TGTGCCAGCAGCTTAAGCCAAATGAGCACAGATACGCAGTATTTT,CASSLSQMSTDTQYF
TRBJ2-5,.,TRBV23-1,TRBD1,TGCGCCAGCAGTCAATCAAATGTGTACAGGGGATGGGAGAAAGAGACCCAGTACTTC,CASSQSNVYRGWEKETQYF
TRBJ1-1,.,TRBV6-5,.,TGTGCCAGCAGTTACTCGATAGATGAGTCCGGGGGTGAAGCTTTCTTT,CASSYSIDESGGEAFF
TRBJ2-7,few,TRBV12-3/TRBV12-4,TRBD2,TGTGCCAGCCGGTCGAGCGGGGGTGTTTCCTACGAGCAGTACTTC,CASRSSGGVSYEQYF
TRBJ2-1,.,TRBV6-6,TRBD1,TGTGCCAGCATCAAGGGGGCCGGTGAGCAGTTCTTC,CASIKGAGEQFF
TRBJ1-1,few,TRBV7-9,.,TGTGCCAGCAGCCAGACGGTCGGGGAGAACACTGAAGCTTTCTTT,CASSQTVGENTEAFF
TRBJ2-3,many,TRBV19,TRBD1,TGTGCCAGTAGTACCGGGACAGATTTAACAGATACGCAGTATTTT,CASSTGTDLTDTQYF
TRBJ2-1,few,TRBV12-3/TRBV12-4,TRBD2,TGTGCCAGCAGTTTAGAGCGAGCGGGGGGGCCCATTCCGTTCTTC,CASSLERAGGPIPFF
TRBJ1-5,.,TRBV5-6,TRBD1,TGTGCCAGCAGCTTGGCCGGGGACAGGGGCAATCAGCCCCAGCATTTT,CASSLAGDRGNQPQHF
TRBJ1-1,.,TRBV4-1,.,TGCGCCAGCAGCCAAAAGGAGGGACCAATGAACACTGAAGCTTTCTTT,CASSQKEGPMNTEAFF
TRBJ1-2,.,TRBV2,.,TGTGCCAGCAGCCGACACCCCCCTTTGGATGGCTACACCTTC,CASSRHPPLDGYTF
TRBJ2-5,.,TRBV7-4,.,TGTGCCAGCAGCCCGACAATGCAGGTTTACGAGACCCCCCTAAAACAAGAGACCCAGTACTTC,CASSPTMQVYETPLKQETQYF
TRBJ2-3,.,TRBV6-4,TRBD2,TGTGCCAGCAGTGAACGGGGGGGGGGTCGCACAGATACGCAGTATTTT,CASSERGGGRTDTQYF
TRBJ2-3,.,TRBV5-6,.,TGTGCCAGCAGCTTGGGTAGTAGTGGTGATACGCAGTATTTT,CASSLGSSGDTQYF
TRBJ1-2,.,TRBV7-6,.,TGTGCCAGCAGCCCTGACCTGGATGGCTACACCTTC,CASSPDLDGYTF
TRBJ1-1,.,TRBV12-3/TRBV12-4,.,TGTGCCAGCAGCTACGACGGAATCAACACTGAAGCTTTCTTT,CASSYDGINTEAFF
TRBJ2-1,once,TRBV5-4,.,TGTGCCAGCAGCGCCCGGACGGCTTACTACAATGAGCAGTTCTTC,CASSARTAYYNEQFF
TRBJ2-3,many,TRBV7-9,TRBD1,TGTGCCAGCAGCTCGACAGGGAGCTCCACAGATACGCAGTATTTT,CASSSTGSSTDTQYF
TRBJ2-5,.,TRBV12-3/TRBV12-4,.,TGTGCCAGCACCCTTGGGTGGCAAGAGACCCAGTACTTC,CASTLGWQETQYF
TRBJ1-2,many,TRBV7-3,TRBD1,TGTGCCACTCGAGGGACAGGGGGTGGCTACACCTTC,CATRGTGGGYTF
TRBJ2-1,.,TRBV6-2/TRBV6-3,TRBD1,TGTGCCAGCAGTTACCTCGGACAGGGGTGGAATGAGCAGTTCTTC,CASSYLGQGWNEQFF
TRBJ1-2,many,TRBV7-2,.,TGTGCCAGCAGCTTCTTGGACGGTTATGGCTACACCTTC,CASSFLDGYGYTF
TRBJ2-5,.,TRBV7-9,.,TGTGCCAGCAGCTTAGCGCGGGGTCTGGCAGGAGAGACCCAGTACTTC,CASSLARGLAGETQYF
TRBJ2-1,.,TRBV7-6,.,TGTGCCAGCAGCTATCGCGGAGAACAGGGAGCGGGAAATGAGCAGTTCTTC,CASSYRGEQGAGNEQFF
TRBJ2-3,.,TRBV7-8,.,TGTGCCAGCAGCTTAGATACCGGGGGCCCCATAGGTACGCAGTATTTT,CASSLDTGGPIGTQYF
TRBJ2-6,.,TRBV7-9,.,TGTGCCAGCTATGGACCCAGGGGAAGAGTTTCTGGGGCCAACGTCCTGACTTTC,CASYGPRGRVSGANVLTF
TRBJ1-1,few,TRBV12-3/TRBV12-4,.,TGTGCCAGCAGTTTAGTGAGGTGGGGCACTGAAGCTTTCTTT,CASSLVRWGTEAFF
TRBJ1-1,.,TRBV19,.,TGTGCCAGTATAAAGGGTCTGGGTGAAGCTTTCTTT,CASIKGLGEAFF
TRBJ1-5,.,TRBV27,TRBD1,TGTGCCAGCAAGACAGGGTCCGCCAATCAGCCCCAGCATTTT,CASKTGSANQPQHF
TRBJ1-5,once,TRBV29-1,TRBD1,TGCAGCGTTGAAGATGGGACAGGGGAGCATTTT,CSVEDGTGEHF
TRBJ2-1,.,TRBV2,.,TGTGCCAGCATCCAAGTGGGGTACAATGAGCAGTTCTTC,CASIQVGYNEQFF
TRBJ1-1,many,TRBV7-2,TRBD1,TGTGCCAGCAGCCCCACAAGTACAGGGGGCACTGAAGCTTTCTTT,CASSPTSTGGTEAFF
TRBJ2-5,few,TRBV7-9,.,TGTGCCAGCAGCTTTTCATTGGGGGCGGGGGAAGAGACCCAGTACTTC,CASSFSLGAGEETQYF
TRBJ2-5,few,TRBV4-1,.,TGCGCCAGCAGCCAAGATCCGGCAGATGCCCGCCAAGAGACCCAGTACTTC,CASSQDPADARQETQYF
TRBJ2-2,many,TRBV3-1,.,TGTGCCAGCAGCCAAGATAGCACCGGGGAGCTGTTTTTT,CASSQDSTGELFF
TRBJ1-1,.,TRBV27,.,TGTGCCAGCATGGTGTCAGGGGACCCCATCTATGAAGCTTTCTTT,CASMVSGDPIYEAFF
TRBJ2-7,few,TRBV6-5,.,TGTGCCAGCAGTTACTCTAGCAGTATCTACGAGCAGTACTTC,CASSYSSSIYEQYF
TRBJ1-1,once,TRBV6-1,.,TGTGCCATCGAAGGAGGGAGGGGAGCTTTCTTT,CAIEGGRGAFF
TRBJ2-3,.,TRBV28,TRBD2,TGTGCCAGCAGTCAGATAGCGGGGGTAGATACGCAGTATTTT,CASSQIAGVDTQYF
TRBJ2-3,.,TRBV2,.,TGTGCCAGCAGGAAGGACCCCGCGGCAACAGATACGCAGTATTTT,CASRKDPAATDTQYF
TRBJ2-3,.,TRBV29-1,.,TGCAGCGTTGAACCGGACAGCCCAGATACGCAGTATTTT,CSVEPDSPDTQYF
TRBJ2-2,.,TRBV7-3,.,TGTGCCAGCAGCTTAAGGCAGGGAATTTCGGCCGGGGAGCTGTTTTTT,CASSLRQGISAGELFF
TRBJ1-6,.,TRBV20-1,.,TGCAGTGCTAGACCATCGGGGGATTCACCCCTCCACTTT,CSARPSGDSPLHF
TRBJ1-2,.,TRBV7-6,.,TGTGCCAGCAGCCGTGCCCCGATATATGGCTACACCTTC,CASSRAPIYGYTF
TRBJ2-7,.,TRBV5-5,TRBD1,TGTGCCAGCAGCTTGTACGGGACAGGTCCCAACCTCGAGCAGTACTTC,CASSLYGTGPNLEQYF